Below, one T cell receptor beta chain is given with its context. No antigen is known for it. No base quality values were provided; no much bigger clone lies one nucleotide off. Sample time point, as interpreted from the label and publication: baseline before first vaccination. Samples from vaccinated people were obtained from the UK trials COV001 and COV002, which included a single-blind randomized controlled phase 2/3 trial of AZD1222 (ChAdOx1 nCoV-19) in healthy adults. For TCRbeta chain sequencing, PBMC samples were collected from trial participants at day 0 and at day 28 after the second dose. The sample belongs to a study of T cell responses to AZD1222 COVID-19 vaccine (dated by TCRdb to about 2021). Regarding the study in general: AZD1222 recipients with second doses at about 4 weeks or about 12 weeks were pooled, because spike-specific TCR depth and breadth did not differ between schedules. A total of more than 230 trial participants underwent TCR sequencing, of whom some 210 received two doses of AZD1222 and 26 received two doses of the MenACWY control vaccine. Trial participants were enrolled by age into 18-55, 56-69 and 70-plus year subgroups, with approximately 160, 26 and 62 TCR-sequenced participants respectively.

The CDR3 regions of human TCRbeta chains were analyzed by immunosequencing. The authors' analysis ran thus. Repertoire TCRs were matched against a reference library of SARS-CoV-2-specific TCRs generated with the MIRA antigen-specificity platform. Breadth was defined as the fraction of unique TCRs that were SARS-CoV-2-associated. Depth was defined as the fraction of total T cells that were SARS-CoV-2-associated. Using the MIRA data, every spike-specific TCR was mapped to the spike region that the TCR reacted to and assigned to either a CD4 or a CD8 class. Log10-transformed breadth and depth values were compared by one-way ANOVA with Sidak's multiple comparisons tests. TCRdb mirrors the immuneACCESS table, restricted to in-frame sequences. Some clones are absent from its copies; in checked studies, under half trace to an unresolved V gene, and the reason for the others is unknown. V, J and clone size are those of that table, while D and trimming were read from the DNA. The sample table lists fewer than 120,000 clones, 88% of them with a count of one. Around 1.5% of the sample is in the top ten clones.

Looking up the germline V gene yields CDR1 SNHLY and CDR2 FYNNEI. V sheds 2 bases and J sheds 4 bases, leaving 14 bases between their ends. Counted from cysteine to phenylalanine, this CDR3 has 15 amino acids. Only the CDR3 part of the read is kept: 45 bases, read in frame from the first base. Points the paper makes about the study in general: Participants were mostly white British, with more females than males. The authors suggested clonal diversity may have been underestimated. The 56-69-year group was small, and its depth increase did not reach significance, likely because of low power. No day 14 peak-response samples were available, so repertoires were characterized only after the peak T cell response. After two AZD1222 doses, spike-specific TCR breadth and depth were significantly higher than at day 0 and than in MenACWY recipients. Conclusions about previously exposed vaccinees were limited because only five to seven AZD1222 recipients were SARS-CoV-2 seropositive at baseline. Reportedly, close to half of the unique spike-specific TCRs recognized epitopes lying outside the regions that are mutated in the B.1.351 and B.1.1.7 variants. The whole spike protein was spanned by vaccine-associated CD4 TCRs, and dominant responses were seen in regions 160-218 and 743-854.

The sequence was collected from an adult in good health. The sequencing here drew on peripheral blood, taken on day 0 of AZD1222 vaccination. Recombination linked TRBV2 to TRBJ1-1, with TRBD1 tentatively as D gene (6 bases match). The base sequence is TGTGCCAGCAGTGAAATGGGGGGGCGATTCACTGAAGCTTTCTTT. The resulting protein is CASSEMGGRFTEAFF.